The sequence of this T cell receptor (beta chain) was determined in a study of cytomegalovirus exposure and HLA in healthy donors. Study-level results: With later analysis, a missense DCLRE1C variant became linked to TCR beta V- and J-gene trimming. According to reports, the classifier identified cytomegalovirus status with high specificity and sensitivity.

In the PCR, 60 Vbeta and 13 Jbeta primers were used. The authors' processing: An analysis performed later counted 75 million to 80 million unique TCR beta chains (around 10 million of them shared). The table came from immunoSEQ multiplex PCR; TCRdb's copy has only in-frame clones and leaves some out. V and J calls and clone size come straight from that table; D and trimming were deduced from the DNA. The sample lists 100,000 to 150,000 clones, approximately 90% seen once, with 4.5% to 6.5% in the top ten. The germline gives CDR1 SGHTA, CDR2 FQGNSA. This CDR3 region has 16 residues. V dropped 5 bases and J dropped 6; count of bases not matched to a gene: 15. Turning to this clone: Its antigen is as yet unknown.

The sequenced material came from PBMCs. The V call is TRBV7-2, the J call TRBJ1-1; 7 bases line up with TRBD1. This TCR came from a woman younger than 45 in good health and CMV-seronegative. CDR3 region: CASSPGGGLAGAEAFF. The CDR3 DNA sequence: TGTGCCAGCAGCCCCGGAGGGGGCTTGGCAGGGGCTGAAGCTTTCTTT.